Given below is one T cell receptor beta chain in context. Following autologous stem cell transplantation, relapse occurred in every patient, and exposure to brentuximab vedotin varied. This sample was included in a study of PD-1 blockade in classical Hodgkin lymphoma. Here immunoSEQ multiplex PCR was the method, and the copy in TCRdb shows in-frame clones only, minus some. Of 100,000 to 120,000 clones listed, around 89% are singletons. Germline CDR1 is MNHEY and CDR2 is SVGAGI. The CDR3 has 14 amino acids. Trimming cost V 6 bases and J 2 bases; bases outside gene matches: 7. The chain uses TRBV6-5 and TRBJ2-7; TRBD1 agrees at 7 bases. Sequenced here: peripheral blood mononuclear cells (PBMCs), sampled before the second cycle of nivolumab. This TCR was recovered from a human donor with classical Hodgkin lymphoma. The chain's CDR3 is CASSRNRGPYEQYF. The DNA of the CDR3 is TGTGCCAGCAGCCGGAACAGGGGTCCCTACGAGCAGTACTTC.